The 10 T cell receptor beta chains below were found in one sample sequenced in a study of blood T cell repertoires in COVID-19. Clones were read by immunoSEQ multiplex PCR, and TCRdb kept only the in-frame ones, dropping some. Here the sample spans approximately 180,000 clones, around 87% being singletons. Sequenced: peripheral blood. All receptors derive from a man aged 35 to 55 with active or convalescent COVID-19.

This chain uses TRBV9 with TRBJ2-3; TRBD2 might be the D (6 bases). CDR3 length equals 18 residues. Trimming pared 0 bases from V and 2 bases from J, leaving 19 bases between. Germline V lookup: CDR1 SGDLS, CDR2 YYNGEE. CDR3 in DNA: TGTGCCAGCAGCGTAGACCCATTTGGCGGGGTGGCCACAGATACGCAGTATTTT. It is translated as CASSVDPFGGVATDTQYF. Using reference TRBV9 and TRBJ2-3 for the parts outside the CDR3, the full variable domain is DSGVTQTPKHLITATGQRVTLRCSPRSGDLSVYWYQQSLDQGLQFLIQYYNGEERAKGNILERFSAQQFPDLHSELNLSSLELGDSALYFCASSVDPFGGVATDTQYFGPGTRLTVL.

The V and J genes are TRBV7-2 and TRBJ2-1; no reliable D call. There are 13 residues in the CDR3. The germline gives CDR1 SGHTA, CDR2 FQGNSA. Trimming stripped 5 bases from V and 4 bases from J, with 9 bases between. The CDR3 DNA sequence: TGTGCCAGCAGCCTACCCTATTACAATGAGCAGTTCTTC. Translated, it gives CASSLPYYNEQFF.

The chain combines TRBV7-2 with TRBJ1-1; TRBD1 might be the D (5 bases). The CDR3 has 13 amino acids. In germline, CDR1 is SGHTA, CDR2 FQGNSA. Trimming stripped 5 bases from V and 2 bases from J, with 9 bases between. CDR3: CASSETVNTEAFF. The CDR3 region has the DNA TGTGCCAGCAGCGAGACAGTTAACACTGAAGCTTTCTTT.

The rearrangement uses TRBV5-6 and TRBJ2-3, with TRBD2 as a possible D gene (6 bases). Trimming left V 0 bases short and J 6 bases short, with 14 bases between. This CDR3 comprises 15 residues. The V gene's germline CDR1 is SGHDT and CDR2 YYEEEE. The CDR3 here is CASSLGGASWDTQYF. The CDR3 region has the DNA TGTGCCAGCAGCTTGGGCGGGGCCTCATGGGATACGCAGTATTTT.

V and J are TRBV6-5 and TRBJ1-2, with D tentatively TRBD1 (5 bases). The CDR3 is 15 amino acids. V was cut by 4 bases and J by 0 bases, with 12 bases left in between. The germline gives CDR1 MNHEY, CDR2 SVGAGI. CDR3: CASSFREASNYGYTF. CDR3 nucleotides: TGTGCCAGCAGTTTCAGGGAGGCCTCTAACTATGGCTACACCTTC.

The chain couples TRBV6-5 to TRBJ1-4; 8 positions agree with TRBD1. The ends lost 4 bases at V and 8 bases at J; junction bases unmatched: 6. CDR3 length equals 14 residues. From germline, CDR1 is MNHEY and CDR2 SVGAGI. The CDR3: CASSSGGEGEKLFF. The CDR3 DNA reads TGTGCCAGCAGTTCAGGGGGCGAAGGGGAAAAACTGTTTTTT.

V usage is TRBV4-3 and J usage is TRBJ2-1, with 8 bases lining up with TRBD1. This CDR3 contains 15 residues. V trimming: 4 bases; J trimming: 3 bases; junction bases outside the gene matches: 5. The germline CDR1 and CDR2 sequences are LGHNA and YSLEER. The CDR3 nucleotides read TGCGCCAGCAGCCGCGGACAGGGTAACTACAATGAGCAGTTCTTC. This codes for CASSRGQGNYNEQFF.

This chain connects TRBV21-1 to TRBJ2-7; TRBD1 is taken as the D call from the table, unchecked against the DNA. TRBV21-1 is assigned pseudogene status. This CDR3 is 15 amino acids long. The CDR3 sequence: CASSATLQASYEQYF. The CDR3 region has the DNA TGTGCCAGCAGCGCAACCTTACAGGCTTCCTACGAGCAGTACTTC.

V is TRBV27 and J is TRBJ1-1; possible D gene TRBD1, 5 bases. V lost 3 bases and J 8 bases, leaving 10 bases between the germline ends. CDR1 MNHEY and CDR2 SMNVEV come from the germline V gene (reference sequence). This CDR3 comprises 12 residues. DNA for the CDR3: TGTGCCAGCAGTTTGGGGGGGGGAGAAGCTTTCTTT. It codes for CASSLGGGEAFF.

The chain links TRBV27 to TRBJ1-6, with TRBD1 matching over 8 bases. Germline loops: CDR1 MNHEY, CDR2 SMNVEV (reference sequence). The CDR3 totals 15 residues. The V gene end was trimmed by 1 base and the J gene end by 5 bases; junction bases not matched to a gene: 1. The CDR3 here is CASSLWTGNNSPLHF. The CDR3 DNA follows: TGTGCCAGCAGTTTATGGACAGGGAATAATTCACCCCTCCACTTT.